The 7 T cell receptor beta chains reported below all come from one sample, sequenced in a study of blood T cell repertoires in COVID-19. Here immunoSEQ multiplex PCR was the method, and the copy in TCRdb shows in-frame clones only, minus some. The data contain about 200,000 clones, approximately 84% of them seen just once; the ten biggest clones take up around 16%. Sequencing was performed on PBMCs or T cells enriched from blood (not recorded which). Receptor source: a man aged 40-49 years who had recovered from COVID-19.

The chain employs TRBV30 and TRBJ1-2; no firm D call. The CDR3 length is 12 residues. CDR1 GTSNPN and CDR2 SVGIG come from the germline V gene (reference sequence). The germline V and J ends were trimmed by 1 base and 4 bases, with 7 bases remaining between them. The CDR3 region has the DNA TGTGCCTGGAGTGGGAGGTCCTATGGCTACACCTTC. This codes for CAWSGRSYGYTF. The full variable domain, its missing parts supplied by reference TRBV30 and TRBJ1-2, is SQTIHQWPATLVQPVGSPLSLECTVEGTSNPNLYWYRQAAGRGLQLLFYSVGIGQISSEVPQNLSASRPQDRQFILSSKKLLLSDSGFYLCAWSGRSYGYTFGSGTRLTVV.

V is TRBV9 and J is TRBJ2-5; 7 nucleotides match TRBD1. This CDR3 has 14 amino acids. The V and J ends lost 2 bases and 2 bases, in that order; junction bases with no gene match: 3. Germline CDR1 and CDR2: SGDLS and YYNGEE. The CDR3, as DNA: TGTGCCAGCAGCGTCCGGGACAGACAAGAGACCCAGTACTTC. Its translation is CASSVRDRQETQYF. The full variable domain, completed using reference TRBV9 and TRBJ2-5, is DSGVTQTPKHLITATGQRVTLRCSPRSGDLSVYWYQQSLDQGLQFLIQYYNGEERAKGNILERFSAQQFPDLHSELNLSSLELGDSALYFCASSVRDRQETQYFGPGTRLLVL.

The chain has TRBV12-2 and TRBJ2-1; TRBD1 is the table's D call and was not checked against the DNA. TRBV12-2 is an annotated pseudogene. This CDR3 contains 18 residues. CDR3 nucleotides: TGTGCAAGTCGCTTAGTAGCCCCACAGGCGAGCTCCTACAATGAGCAGTTCTTC. Protein sequence: CASRLVAPQASSYNEQFF.

The chain is built from TRBV6-4 and TRBJ2-3; TRBD2 aligns across 10 bases. CDR1 is MRHNA and CDR2 is SNTAGT in the germline V gene. V lost 3 bases and J lost 1; bases outside the gene matches: 7. This CDR3 has 17 residues. This CDR3 is CASSEVAGGPRTDTQYF. The DNA of the CDR3 is TGTGCCAGCAGTGAAGTAGCGGGGGGCCCCCGCACAGATACGCAGTATTTT.

This chain connects TRBV7-2 to TRBJ2-5; a possible D gene is TRBD2 (6 bases). The CDR3 is made up of 15 amino acids. Germline-derived CDR1 and CDR2 are SGHTA and FQGNSA. Trimming cost V 5 bases and J 5 bases, with 18 bases left between them. The CDR3 region is CASSPRDFTRETQYF. CDR3 coding DNA: TGTGCCAGCAGCCCCCGGGACTTCACGAGGGAGACCCAGTACTTC.

This clone was counted a few times. The J gene is TRBJ2-4, the V gene TRBV28; weak D call: TRBD2 (7 bases). Germline CDR1 MDHEN, CDR2 SYDVKM. This CDR3 spans 17 amino acids. The ends were cut back, 7 bases at V and 0 bases at J, with 19 bases in the middle. The CDR3 bases are TGTGCCAGCACAGAGGGGGGGGTAAGATTAGCCAAAAACATTCAGTACTTC. Translated, it gives CASTEGGVRLAKNIQYF.

V usage is TRBV10-1 and J usage is TRBJ2-7; weak D call: TRBD1 (5 bases). CDR3 length: 13 amino acids. V was cut by 5 bases and J by 5 bases, with 13 bases left in between. Looked up from germline, CDR1 is WNHNN and CDR2 is SYGVQD (reference sequence). Here the CDR3 reads CASSRQIENEQYF. The CDR3 DNA sequence: TGCGCCAGCAGTAGACAGATAGAGAACGAGCAGTACTTC.